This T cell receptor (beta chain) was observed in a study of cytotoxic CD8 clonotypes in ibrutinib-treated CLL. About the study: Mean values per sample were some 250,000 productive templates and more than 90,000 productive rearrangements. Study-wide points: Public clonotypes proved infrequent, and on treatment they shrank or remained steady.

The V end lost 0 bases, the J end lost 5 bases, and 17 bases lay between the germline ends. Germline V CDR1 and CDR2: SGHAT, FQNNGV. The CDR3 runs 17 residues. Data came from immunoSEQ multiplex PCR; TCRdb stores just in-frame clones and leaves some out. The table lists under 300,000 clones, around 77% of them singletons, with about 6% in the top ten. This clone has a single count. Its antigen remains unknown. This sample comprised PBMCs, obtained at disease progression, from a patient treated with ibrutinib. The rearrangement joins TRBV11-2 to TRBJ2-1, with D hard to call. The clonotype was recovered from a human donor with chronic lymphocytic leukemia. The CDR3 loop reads CASSLEPGQSYNNEQFF. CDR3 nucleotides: TGTGCCAGCAGCTTAGAGCCGGGTCAGAGCTACAACAATGAGCAGTTCTTC. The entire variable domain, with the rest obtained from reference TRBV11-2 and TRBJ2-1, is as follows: EAGVAQSPRYKIIEKRQSVAFWCNPISGHATLYWYQQILGQGPKLLIQFQNNGVVDDSQLPKDRFSAERLKGVDSTLKIQPAKLEDSAVYLCASSLEPGQSYNNEQFFGPGTRLTVL.